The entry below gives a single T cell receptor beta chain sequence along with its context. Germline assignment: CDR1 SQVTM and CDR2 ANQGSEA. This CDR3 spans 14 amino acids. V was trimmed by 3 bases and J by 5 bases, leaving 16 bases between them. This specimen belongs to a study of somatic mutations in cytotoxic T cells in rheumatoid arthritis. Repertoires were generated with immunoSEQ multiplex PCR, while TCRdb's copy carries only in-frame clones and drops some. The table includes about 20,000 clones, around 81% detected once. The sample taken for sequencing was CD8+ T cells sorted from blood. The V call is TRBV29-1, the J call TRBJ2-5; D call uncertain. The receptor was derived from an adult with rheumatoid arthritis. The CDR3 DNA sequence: TGCAGCGTTGAGTTTGCGCATTACACGGAGACCCAGTACTTC. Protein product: CSVEFAHYTETQYF.